Each of the 10 T cell receptor beta chains below was sequenced from the same sample in a study of beta chain features in type 1 diabetes. cDNA synthesis used the whole RNA isolate, giving expressed TCRB sequences. Sequencing used immunoSEQ multiplex PCR; TCRdb keeps in-frame clones, though not all of them. This sample yields 300,000 to 400,000 clones, of which roughly 12% are seen a single time; around 0.015% belongs to the top ten. The specimen was naive CD4+ T cells from blood. All receptors come from a young man in good health.

In regard to this clone: Other DNA sequences of this sample code for an identical CDR3. This sequence joins TRBV20-1 and TRBJ2-7; a weak D match, TRBD1 (5 bases). Germline loops: CDR1 DFQATT, CDR2 SNEGSKA (reference sequence). Trimming removed 5 bases from V and 3 bases from J, with 8 bases in between. There are 11 residues in the CDR3. This CDR3 is CSAPDNYEQYF. In DNA, the CDR3 is TGCAGTGCTCCGGACAACTACGAGCAGTACTTC.

This sequence joins TRBV28 and TRBJ1-6, with D unclear. V was pared by 10 bases and J by 0 bases, with 10 bases between. The CDR3 covers 14 residues. Germline V gene data show CDR1 as MDHEN and CDR2 as SYDVKM. CDR3 sequence (DNA): TGTGCCACCTCTTACAGCTCCTATAATTCACCCCTCCACTTT. It specifies CATSYSSYNSPLHF.

J is TRBJ2-2 and V is TRBV4-3; a possible D gene is TRBD1 (7 bases). Germline loops: CDR1 LGHNA, CDR2 YSLEER. Trimming cost V 0 bases and J 4 bases, with 15 bases left between them. The CDR3 is 17 residues long. The CDR3 region has the DNA TGCGCCAGCAGCCAAGATGGCGCAGGGGGGCGCACCGGGGAGCTGTTTTTT. The encoded protein is CASSQDGAGGRTGELFF.

In this sample, this clone turned up a few times. V gene TRBV7-2 combines with J gene TRBJ2-5; D ambiguous. The V end was cut by 2 bases, the J end by 8 bases, with 18 bases between. This CDR3 region has 15 residues. Germline V gene data show CDR1 as SGHTA and CDR2 as FQGNSA. In DNA form, the CDR3 reads TGTGCCAGCAGCTTAATGACTTCAAACAAGAGAACCCAGTACTTC. It encodes CASSLMTSNKRTQYF.

V usage is TRBV6-4 and J usage is TRBJ2-1; possibly TRBD2 for D (6 bases). The CDR3 runs to 15 residues. In germline, CDR1 is MRHNA, CDR2 SNTAGT. V lost 2 bases, J lost 2 bases, and 10 bases lay in between. CDR3 amino acids: CASSDQGGPYNEQFF. CDR3 bases: TGTGCCAGCAGTGACCAGGGAGGCCCCTACAATGAGCAGTTCTTC.

The chain joins TRBV5-1 to TRBJ2-7; D unresolved. In germline, CDR1 is SGHRS, CDR2 YFSETQ. The CDR3 contains 12 residues. Trimming took off 0 bases at V and 3 bases at J, with 4 bases between the two ends. CDR3 residues: CASSLESYEQYF. CDR3 bases: TGCGCCAGCAGCTTGGAGAGCTACGAGCAGTACTTC.

V and J are TRBV4-2 and TRBJ2-5; no definite D call. V was clipped by 5 bases and J by 2 bases, with 15 bases between them. Germline V gives CDR1 LGHNA, CDR2 YNFKEQ. There are 15 residues in the CDR3. CDR3 nucleotide sequence: TGTGCCAGCAGCTCGCCCACTACCGGTCAAGAGACCCAGTACTTC. It yields the protein CASSSPTTGQETQYF.

This clone was observed a handful of times. The chain carries TRBV28 and TRBJ2-5; D perhaps matches TRBD2 (5 bases). The CDR3 is 16 residues long. With 6 bases removed from V and 3 bases from J, the gap between germline ends came to 20 bases. Looked up from germline, CDR1 is MDHEN and CDR2 is SYDVKM. The CDR3 sequence is CASSSGSAPGKETQYF. CDR3 bases: TGTGCCAGCAGCTCTGGGAGTGCCCCAGGAAAAGAGACCCAGTACTTC.

The chain is built from TRBV30 and TRBJ1-2; D possibly corresponds to TRBD1 (6 bases). Germline V gives CDR1 GTSNPN, CDR2 SVGIG (reference sequence). The germline V and J ends were trimmed by 2 bases and 8 bases, with 12 bases remaining between them. This CDR3 region has 12 residues. This CDR3 reads CAWSFHTGGYTF. CDR3 sequence (DNA): TGTGCCTGGAGTTTTCATACAGGGGGCTACACCTTC.

This chain links TRBV5-1 with TRBJ1-1, with D hard to call. This CDR3 contains 13 residues. CDR1 and CDR2 from the germline V gene are SGHRS and YFSETQ. The V and J ends lost 4 bases and 0 bases respectively, with 7 bases between them. Here the CDR3 DNA reads TGCGCCAGCAGCCCAGGTATGAACACTGAAGCTTTCTTT. Translated, it gives CASSPGMNTEAFF. Using reference TRBV5-1 and TRBJ1-1 for the parts outside the CDR3, the full variable domain is KAGVTQTPRYLIKTRGQQVTLSCSPISGHRSVSWYQQTPGQGLQFLFEYFSETQRNKGNFPGRFSGRQFSNSRSEMNVSTLELGDSALYLCASSPGMNTEAFFGQGTRLTVV.